What follows is one T cell receptor (beta chain) and its context. Antigen: not known. The data stem from a study of response to subunit inactivated influenza vaccine. The CDR3 totals 14 residues. Trimming pared 10 bases from V and 4 bases from J, leaving 16 bases between. Germline assignment: CDR1 SEHNR and CDR2 FQNEAQ (reference sequence). Overall study results and limits: Each seasonal influenza vaccination, the authors suggested, recruits few new T cells.

TCRdb fed the RT-PCR reads into MiXCR, producing one record per CDR3 protein. The table shows approximately 700,000 distinct CDR3 sequences, with approximately 15% occurring only once. V and J are TRBV7-9 and TRBJ2-2, with D tentatively TRBD1 (6 bases). The receptor was derived from a man in his fifties who received an inactivated influenza vaccine. Sequenced here: PBMCs from blood, sampled roughly 15 days before vaccination. The CDR3, as DNA: TGTGCCACCCCAGGGACAACTTCCACCGGGGAGCTGTTTTTT. Amino acids: CATPGTTSTGELFF. The full variable domain, with the rest looked up from reference TRBV7-9 and TRBJ2-2, is DTGVSQNPRHKITKRGQNVTFRCDPISEHNRLYWYRQTLGQGPEFLTYFQNEAQLEKSRLLSDRFSAERPKGSFSTLEIQRTEQGDSAMYLCATPGTTSTGELFFGEGSRLTVL.